This T cell receptor (beta chain) was retrieved from a study of blood T cell repertoires in COVID-19. Study details: Acute-phase and convalescent COVID-19 samples originated in the United States, Italy and Spain. Nucleic acid was either cDNA or gDNA, and it came from T cells, B-cell-depleted T cells, or PBMCs.

The V gene lost 4 bases and the J gene lost 5 bases, with 14 bases spanning the gap. Germline lookup yields CDR1 MNHEY and CDR2 SVGAGI. CDR3 length: 14 residues. Authors' processing steps: It was from reference gene primer amplification that nucleated cell counts were estimated. Method: immunoSEQ multiplex PCR; TCRdb's copy keeps in-frame clones and lacks some. From that table come the V and J calls and clone size; the DNA was used to work out D and trimming. Here the sample spans fewer than 85,000 clones, roughly three quarters being singletons. The V and J genes are TRBV6-5 and TRBJ1-1, with a possible D match to TRBD1 (5 bases). Sample: peripheral blood. The clonotype comes from a man aged 65 to 79 with COVID-19, enrolled during active disease. The CDR3 DNA reads TGTGCCAGCAGTTCCGGGGGAGGCGGGACTGAAGCTTTCTTT. Translating it yields CASSSGGGGTEAFF.